Listed below are T cell receptor beta chains from one sample, sequenced in a study of T cell responses to AZD1222 COVID-19 vaccine. TCRdb's table, derived via immunoSEQ multiplex PCR, lists solely in-frame clones and lacks some. Here the sample spans tens of thousands of clones, around 85% being singletons. This sample comprised peripheral blood, obtained 28 days after the second AZD1222 dose. These receptors all stem from an adult who received the AZD1222 COVID-19 vaccine. Each CDR3 is given with its conserved first and last residue. A D gene is named only where the DNA matches it firmly. Not all rows give a size; the values are once, few, many and, for expanded clones, a class.

.	TRBD2	TRBV5-1	TRBJ2-7	15	CASSLVASGSYEQYF	TGCGCCAGCAGCTTGGTCGCTAGCGGGAGCTACGAGCAGTACTTC
.	.	TRBV3-1/TRBV3-2	TRBJ2-2	14	CASSLLPTDGELFF	TGTGCCAGCAGCCTACTCCCGACAGACGGGGAGCTGTTTTTT
once	.	TRBV4-2	TRBJ1-2	14	CASSQDNEDYGYTF	TGTGCCAGCAGCCAAGATAACGAGGACTATGGCTACACCTTC
.	.	TRBV4-1	TRBJ2-1	17	CASSRQEGSHTYNEQFF	TGCGCCAGCAGCCGCCAAGAAGGGAGCCACACCTACAATGAGCAGTTCTTC
.	TRBD1	TRBV6-4	TRBJ1-4	18	CASSGLGQGPSTNEKLFF	TGTGCCAGCAGTGGGTTGGGACAGGGTCCTTCAACTAATGAAAAACTGTTTTTT
.	TRBD1	TRBV27	TRBJ1-4	14	CASSPGTGYEKLFF	TGTGCCAGCAGTCCTGGGACAGGTTATGAAAAACTGTTTTTT
.	.	TRBV28	TRBJ1-1	14	CASSPTWLTTEAFF	TGTGCCAGCAGTCCAACATGGTTGACGACTGAAGCTTTCTTT
.	.	TRBV5-4	TRBJ1-3	14	CASSLAGAGNTIYF	TGTGCCAGCAGCTTGGCAGGGGCCGGAAACACCATATATTTT
.	TRBD2	TRBV11-2	TRBJ2-2	16	CASSLSSGVNTGELFF	TGTGCCAGCAGCTTAAGTAGCGGGGTGAACACCGGGGAGCTGTTTTTT
.	.	TRBV7-3	TRBJ2-2	13	CASSLVSTGELFF	TGTGCCAGCAGTCTAGTCAGTACCGGGGAGCTGTTTTTT
.	.	TRBV30	TRBJ2-3	13	CAWSEGPGDTQYF	TGTGCCTGGAGTGAGGGACCAGGGGATACGCAGTATTTT
.	.	TRBV29-1	TRBJ1-2	12	CSVDEDRVGYTF	TGCAGCGTTGATGAGGACCGAGTTGGCTACACCTTC
.	TRBD2	TRBV19	TRBJ2-2	15	CASSLLAGPTGELFF	TGTGCCAGTAGTTTACTAGCGGGGCCAACCGGGGAGCTGTTTTTT
.	TRBD2	TRBV4-2	TRBJ2-1	15	CASSQEAGGYNEQFF	TGTGCCAGCAGCCAAGAAGCGGGGGGATACAATGAGCAGTTCTTC
.	TRBD1	TRBV11-2	TRBJ2-1	15	CASSAPGQGENEQFF	TGTGCCAGCAGCGCCCCGGGACAGGGTGAAAATGAGCAGTTCTTC
.	TRBD1	TRBV4-2	TRBJ2-2	15	CASSQGDRATGELFF	TGTGCCAGCAGCCAAGGAGACAGGGCTACCGGGGAGCTGTTTTTT
once	TRBD1	TRBV2	TRBJ1-1	13	CASNGQVNTEAFF	TGTGCCAGCAACGGACAGGTGAACACTGAAGCTTTCTTT
.	.	TRBV2	TRBJ1-4	13	CASSDGAYEKLFF	TGTGCCAGCAGTGACGGAGCTTATGAAAAACTGTTTTTT
.	TRBD2	TRBV7-2	TRBJ2-1	15	CASSPGLGPYNEQFF	TGTGCCAGCAGCCCGGGACTAGGACCCTACAATGAGCAGTTCTTC
.	TRBD1	TRBV6-5	TRBJ1-5	15	CASSYDRDGDQPQHF	TGTGCCAGCAGTTACGACAGGGATGGAGATCAGCCCCAGCATTTT
.	TRBD1	TRBV27	TRBJ2-7	14	CASSIGTGPYEQYF	TGTGCCAGCAGCATCGGGACAGGCCCCTACGAGCAGTACTTC
few	.	TRBV6-2/TRBV6-3	TRBJ1-2	11	CASSWAGGYTF	TGTGCCAGCAGCTGGGCGGGTGGCTACACCTTC
.	.	TRBV7-3	TRBJ2-3	13	CASSPNPRDTQYF	TGTGCCAGCAGCCCCAACCCTCGCGATACGCAGTATTTT